A few counts support the clone carrying this T cell receptor (beta chain). What it binds is not known. The TCR beta libraries were generated through quantitative 5'-RACE incorporating molecular barcodes. TCRdb used MiXCR to reprocess the 5' RACE reads, holding one entry per CDR3 protein. This table has a few hundred thousand distinct CDR3 sequences, 11% appearing once. V shed 10 bases and J shed 0 bases, with 19 bases lying between them. This CDR3 is built from 15 residues. Looked up from germline, CDR1 is ENHRY and CDR2 is SYGVKD. This entry belongs to a study of CD8 T cells in ankylosing spondylitis. Broader study findings: Within ankylosing spondylitis blood, a TCR beta motif made up of eight or nine highly homologous variants appeared to be characteristic. The study looked at matched synovial fluid samples from ankylosing spondylitis patients. Disease-linked clones were reported to be significantly enriched there. Clones linked with disease were CD8+ and fairly uncommon in the peripheral blood.

The TCR sequence derives from a female donor with ankylosing spondylitis or in good health (not recorded which). This sequence joins TRBV10-3 and TRBJ2-7; D call uncertain. Sequencing was carried out using blood, either unsorted or a sorted T cell fraction (not recorded which). As DNA, the CDR3 is TGTGCCACCGCAAATCAAGGGCCCCTCTCCTACGAGCAGTACTTC. This sequence encodes CATANQGPLSYEQYF.